A single TCR beta chain is shown here with its context. Its antigen remains unknown. Germline V gives CDR1 KGHSH, CDR2 LQKENI. Trimming cost V 2 bases and J 9 bases, with 14 bases left between them. The CDR3 runs 14 residues. The data derive from a study of regulatory T cells in long-lasting Graves disease. Study outcomes and limitations: For persistent Graves' patients, TCR diversity was lower than for newly diagnosed ones.

The time point is: newly diagnosed GD, antithyroid drugs for less than 3 months. Scientists built the TCR library using RNA that was extracted from PBMCs. Building of the TCR beta libraries involved iRepertoire HTBI primers and Arm-PCR of CDR3 regions. TCRdb re-analysed the multiplex PCR reads in MiXCR, keeping a single row per CDR3 protein. Of under 700,000 distinct CDR3 sequences in the sample, more than 15% were seen once. The sample was also reused in another study, on T cells in Graves' hyperthyroidism and ophthalmopathy. According to that study: HTBI primers drove first-round RT-PCR of the TCR CDR3. Progression to ophthalmopathy was predicted a median of roughly 6.6 months early.

The source of this sequence is a woman aged 35-65 years with Graves disease. This sample comprised peripheral blood mononuclear cells (PBMCs), obtained at new diagnosis, from a patient treated with antithyroid drugs. The V and J genes are TRBV18 and TRBJ2-4; the D is unclear. The CDR3 bases are TGTGCCAGCTCACCAAAAAGGGAAGGTGCCATTCAGTACTTC. Protein sequence: CASSPKREGAIQYF.